Below are 10 T cell receptor beta chains sequenced from a single sample in a study of CD8 T cells in Susac syndrome. RNA in amounts of 0.5 to 1 ug was reverse transcribed with random hexamers. MiXCR was run by TCRdb on the immunoSEQ multiplex PCR reads, yielding one entry per CDR3 protein. Here the sample spans more than 150,000 distinct CDR3 sequences, approximately 96% being singletons. Sequenced: CD8+ T cells from PBMCs. Receptors originate from a human donor with multiple sclerosis.

The chain carries TRBV13 and TRBJ2-5; 13 bases match TRBD2. The V and J ends lost 5 bases and 1 base, in that order; junction bases with no gene match: 4. The V gene's germline CDR1 is PRHDT and CDR2 FYEKMQ (reference sequence). This CDR3 is built from 16 residues. The CDR3 loop is CASSHGLAGAQETQYF. The DNA of the CDR3 is TGTGCCAGCAGCCACGGACTAGCGGGGGCCCAAGAGACCCAGTACTTC.

The chain joins TRBV6-5 to TRBJ2-6; no firm D call. The germline V gene encodes CDR1 MNHEY and CDR2 SVGAGI. This CDR3 contains 15 residues. V lost 7 bases and J 1 base, leaving 11 bases between the germline ends. CDR3 amino acids: CASTTALSGANVLTF. CDR3 bases: TGTGCCAGCACCACTGCGCTTTCTGGGGCCAACGTCCTGACTTTC.

The chain joins TRBV27 to TRBJ1-1, with D possibly TRBD1 on 5 matching bases. The germline V gene has CDR1 MNHEY and CDR2 SMNVEV (reference sequence). This CDR3 is 14 amino acids long. V dropped 4 bases and J dropped 1 base, with 10 bases sitting between them. The chain's CDR3 is CASSWGLPNTEAFF. CDR3 in DNA: TGTGCCAGCAGTTGGGGACTGCCGAACACTGAAGCTTTCTTT.

The V call is TRBV29-1, the J call TRBJ2-1, with D unresolved. This CDR3 spans 16 amino acids. The germline CDR1 and CDR2 sequences are SQVTM and ANQGSEA. V lost 3 bases to trimming and J lost 0 bases, with 15 bases between them. CDR3 nucleotides: TGCAGCGTTGACCCTTCCCTAGGTAGCTCCTACAATGAGCAGTTCTTC. Amino acids: CSVDPSLGSSYNEQFF.

This clonotype was seen just once. The genes are TRBV15 and TRBJ2-1; D ambiguous. Germline V gives CDR1 LNHNV, CDR2 YYDKDF (reference sequence). CDR3 length: 15 residues. V lost 3 bases, J lost 7 bases, and 16 bases lay in between. CDR3 residues: CATSRLWDGENEQFF. The CDR3, as DNA: TGTGCCACCAGCAGGCTCTGGGATGGGGAAAATGAGCAGTTCTTC.

The chain uses TRBV12-5 and TRBJ2-1; D is perhaps TRBD1 or TRBD2 (6 bases each). V was trimmed by 6 bases and J by 5 bases, leaving 11 bases between them. The CDR3 sequence is 13 residues long. Per the germline V gene, CDR1 is LGHNT and CDR2 is FRNRAP. Here the CDR3 DNA reads TGTGCTAGTGGGTGGGGGGCCAACAATGAGCAGTTCTTC. Translation gives CASGWGANNEQFF.

This chain connects TRBV12-3 or TRBV12-4 to TRBJ2-3; tentative D call: TRBD2 (5 bases). Trimming pared 3 bases from V and 4 bases from J, leaving 17 bases between. CDR3 size: 16 residues. CDR3 coding DNA: TGTGCCAGCAGTTTTCCAAGCGGTCCTTCCGCAGATACGCAGTATTTT. This translates into CASSFPSGPSADTQYF.

The gene calls are TRBV7-6 and TRBJ2-1; D possibly matches TRBD1 or TRBD2 (6 bases each). Germline V gives CDR1 SGHVS, CDR2 FNYEAQ. The V and J ends lost 5 bases and 4 bases respectively, with 15 bases between them. This CDR3 is 15 amino acids long. This CDR3 is CASSPGAGTYNEQFF. For the CDR3, the DNA is TGTGCCAGCAGCCCGGGGGCGGGGACGTACAATGAGCAGTTCTTC.

The V and J genes are TRBV30 and TRBJ2-1; 9 bases line up with TRBD1. The CDR3 covers 15 residues. J gave up 4 bases and V 6 bases, and 10 bases lay outside the gene matches. Germline CDR1 GTSNPN, CDR2 SVGIG (reference sequence). DNA of the CDR3: TGTGCCTGCCGTCCAGGGACAGGGAGGTACAATGAGCAGTTCTTC. Residues: CACRPGTGRYNEQFF. Drawing the rest from reference TRBV30 and TRBJ2-1, the complete variable domain is SQTIHQWPATLVQPVGSPLSLECTVEGTSNPNLYWYRQAAGRGLQLLFYSVGIGQISSEVPQNLSASRPQDRQFILSSKKLLLSDSGFYLCACRPGTGRYNEQFFGPGTRLTVL.

The chain is built from TRBV29-1 and TRBJ1-4; D is possibly TRBD1 (5 bases). The CDR3 is 15 residues long. In germline, CDR1 is SQVTM, CDR2 ANQGSEA. Trimming shortened V by 6 bases and J by 10 bases, and 24 bases separated the two germline ends. CDR3: CSVNWADSPIGKLFF. Written as DNA, the CDR3 is TGCAGCGTCAACTGGGCCGACAGCCCAATTGGAAAACTGTTTTTT.